This T cell receptor (beta chain) was observed in a study of cytomegalovirus exposure and HLA in healthy donors (dated by TCRdb to the late 2010s). A note on the overall study: According to an earlier analysis of several hundred of the donors, some 170 million T cells yielded roughly 110 million unique TCR beta sequences and more than 250 Gb of sequence data. Approximately 310 gigabases of sequencing data and tens of millions of unique TCR sequences were included in an early release covering 550 to 650 HLA-typed donors. Of the roughly 390 genotyped donors, 81% fell in the genetic ancestry cluster associated with self-reported Caucasian donors. The study aimed to test whether cataloging public T cell receptors could reveal signatures of past pathogen exposure. The study profiled the T cell repertoires of 500 to 800 subjects by immunosequencing and related them to cytomegalovirus serostatus. Along with the roughly 700-subject first cohort, a separate validation cohort of 120 different subjects was used. To predict cytomegalovirus infection status, the study combined high-throughput TCR immunosequencing, statistical association of individual TCRs with disease status, and machine learning. A later analysis re-examined previously published TCR beta repertoires from roughly 720 donors and added high-resolution HLA genotyping to investigate patterns of TCR occurrence. In the later analysis, no new phenotypic data were used to find candidate immune exposures; instead, reliance was placed on TCR beta sequences and their occurrence across donors. An earlier analysis of several hundred of the donors applied high-throughput TCR beta sequencing to assess whether each TCR beta V gene segment acted as functional or pseudogenic. Donor age, sex, ethnicity and CMV serostatus were compiled alongside the repertoire data. A later genetic analysis took genome-wide SNP genotypes for about 65% of the 666 donors and used that subset as a discovery cohort. All discovery cohort repertoires had been generated on a single sequencing platform. HLA typing covered class I and class II loci at four-digit resolution. Typing coverage varied by locus: roughly 629-630 donors for A, B, C, DRB1 and DQB1; 522 for DQA1; around 570 for DPA1; fewer than 480 for DPB1. About 5 DR-DQ haplotypes were handled as single units for association and clustering, since linkage in the cohort was strong. On average, roughly 250,000 unique TCR beta nucleotide sequences were sequenced per donor among about 400 genotyped donors of the cohort, with roughly 18% of those sequences being non-productive. General conclusions and limits of the study: Strong co-occurrence of HLA alleles, especially DR and DQ, made assigning TCR associations to individual alleles difficult. According to a later analysis, TCR association rates differed among HLA loci, with DRB1 alleles showing the most associated TCRs and HLA-C alleles showing the fewest. A further reported finding was that TCR beta sequences accurately predicted the HLA-A and HLA-B alleles for most subjects in the first cohort. Compared with the roughly 700-donor mean, donors in an Asian-associated ancestry cluster had fewer N-insertions in productive TCRs, according to a later genetic analysis. The sequencing pipeline was judged likely to have produced a cluster of highly shared sequence variants as a technical artifact. In the study, some 160 TCR beta chains were listed as associated with cytomegalovirus. Compared with equally common non-associated chains, HLA-associated TCR beta chains in a later analysis were more clonally expanded and had lower generation probabilities. V-gene and J-gene trimming of TCR beta chains was associated with a missense DCLRE1C variant in a later genetic analysis, and the association was replicated in an independent cohort. The classifier was reported to diagnose cytomegalovirus status with high specificity and sensitivity in both the original and validation cohorts. This cohort had only TCR beta chains sequenced, and the lack of alpha or paired-chain data limited which features could be detected. In a later analysis, 15,000 to 20,000 TCR beta sequences were associated with specific HLA alleles at a false discovery rate of 0.05. For the cohort, immune exposure information was limited to CMV serostatus. Several of the top co-occurrence clusters appeared to be linked to parvovirus B19, influenza, CMV and Epstein-Barr virus, according to a later analysis. In vitro tests confirmed that a few of the cytomegalovirus-associated TCR beta chains recognize cytomegalovirus antigens. Broadly in line with IMGT annotations, most TCR beta V segments showed up in productive rearrangements about 87% or about 30% of the time in an earlier analysis of several hundred of the donors. Because counts were too low, seventeen rarely observed V segments, including chromosome 9 orphons, were left out of the earlier analysis of a few hundred of the donors. Because some donors lacked HLA typing at each locus, the association tests relied only on the typed subset. Across donors, most TCR sequences were observed very rarely, whereas some public TCRs were present in many individuals. The presence/absence analyses assumed that sequencing depth was roughly uniform across donors, and that assumption may not be true. According to a later analysis, most CMV-associated TCR beta chains appeared to be HLA-restricted, and the HLA associations seemed to be driven largely by CMV exposure. The authors suggested that the approach could potentially be extended to other disease states and immunological phenotypes. Some IMGT-functional V segments, including TRBV6-2 and TRBV6-3, could not be told apart with the 87-base-pair reads, so those segments were excluded. Linkage disequilibrium might explain the correlated functional status among segregating V segments, but an unknown experimental factor could not be excluded.

Sequences LNHDA (CDR1) and SQIVND (CDR2) are obtained from the germline V gene (reference sequence). There are 13 amino acids in the CDR3, from cysteine to phenylalanine inclusive. Left in the record is the CDR3 DNA by itself, 39 bases read in frame from the first base. Trimming at the junction amounts to 11 bases on V and 7 bases on J, and the germline ends lie 15 bases apart. Regarding this clone: Its specific antigen is unknown. Qualities for individual bases were not recorded, and no much larger clone is one base off.

In total, roughly 670 healthy bone marrow donors made up the cohort. At the time of sampling, all cohort members were nominally healthy, though unrecorded immune exposures were likely present. The donor tested CMV seropositive and was one of the 289 seropositive cohort members. Every donor gave a peripheral blood sample, and the peripheral blood mononuclear cells from that sample were used for TCR beta sequencing. Genomic DNA was extracted from the blood cell samples with the Qiagen DNeasy Blood Extraction Kit. Library preparation was by the immunoSEQ multiplex PCR assay. The multiplex PCR relied on a mix of 60 forward primers for TCR Vbeta segments and 13 reverse primers for TCR Jbeta segments. The CDR3 region of rearranged TCR beta genes was amplified from genomic DNA by a multiplex PCR assay. On the Illumina HiSeq System, the amplified TCR beta libraries were sequenced as 87-base-pair reads. Under the source paper's analysis protocol: A later analysis counted about 82 million unique TCR beta chains across the 500 to 850 repertoires, and about 10 million of these chains were shared by at least two donors. To remove PCR and sequencing errors, raw reads were error-corrected and collapsed into unique sequences using a nearest-neighbor algorithm that merged closely related sequences. CDR3 sequences were aligned to IMGT reference sequences to assign V, D and J gene segments. For a sequence to be retained, a match of at least six nucleotides to both a V gene segment and a J gene segment was required. Rearrangements were classified as productive when the CDR3 lacked stop codons and remained in frame with V and J, and all other rearrangements were classified as non-productive. CDR3 was defined by IMGT convention, running from the second conserved V-encoded cysteine to the conserved J-encoded phenylalanine. The earlier analysis of about 570 of the donors excluded any sequence lacking an unambiguous match to a single V gene segment. An earlier analysis of a few hundred of the donors called V segments functional above 56.7% productive rearrangements and segregating when the between-donor standard deviation exceeded 5%. To diagnose cytomegalovirus status from the catalog of TCR beta chain sequences, a statistical classification framework was built. A later analysis assigned V and J genes by comparing TCR nucleotide sequences with IMGT/GENE-DB human TR gene sequences. A later analysis assigned CDR3 sequences and most-parsimonious VDJ recombination scenarios with the TCRdist pipeline. A later analysis defined each TCR beta chain by its CDR3 amino acid sequence plus V-gene family, and excluded reads lacking a unique V-gene family. To address suspected cross-contamination and a sequencing artifact, a later analysis removed 450 to 700 highly shared, low-generation-probability nucleotide sequences. For each public chain, a later analysis derived a clonal expansion index from normalized ranks of inferred template counts within each repertoire. In a later analysis, generation probabilities were computed using a VDJ recombination model fitted to out-of-frame rearrangements, and the results were checked against IGoR. Hypergeometric tests were used in a later analysis to score TCR-TCR, TCR-HLA and TCR-CMV co-occurrence, with a repertoire-size bias correction applied to the TCR pairs. In a later analysis, false discovery rates were estimated by permuting HLA or CMV assignments 20 times. In a later analysis, co-occurring TCRs were grouped with DBSCAN, and TCRdist sequence similarity was added when clustering was performed within HLA-allele-positive subsets. For co-occurrence clustering, repertoires with fewer than 30,000 or more than 120,000 public chains were excluded, along with 5 or 6 repertoires with anomalous nucleotide sharing. Not all clones reach the TCRdb copy of this immuneACCESS table, which keeps in-frame sequences only. Checked studies attribute under half of the gap to unresolved V genes and leave the rest unexplained. V and J calls and clone size come straight from that table; D and trimming were deduced from the DNA. The sample yields 150,000 to 200,000 clones; around 80% were counted once. Less than 2.5% of the sample belongs to the ten largest clones.

Sequencing was performed on PBMCs. The chain couples TRBV19 to TRBJ1-6; tentative D gene TRBD1, with 5 bases matching. This sequence was found in a woman aged 30 to 39 in good health and CMV-seropositive. This receptor has the CDR3 CAAGRGDNSPLHF. The nucleotide sequence is TGTGCCGCGGGACGGGGCGACAATTCACCCCTCCACTTT.